This TCR beta chain was recorded in a study of blood T cell repertoires in COVID-19. In the study overall: T cells, B-cell-depleted T cells, or PBMCs provided the cDNA or gDNA that served as material.

The V gene's germline CDR1 is MNHEY and CDR2 SVGEGT. This CDR3 comprises 15 residues. Trimming at V came to 6 bases and at J to 9 bases, leaving 13 bases not matched to a gene. Assay: immunoSEQ multiplex PCR; the TCRdb copy retains only in-frame clones and omits some. The sample yields roughly 120,000 clones, 85% seen once. The TCR comes from a human donor in a cohort sampled during active COVID-19. The rearrangement links TRBV6-2 or TRBV6-3 to TRBJ2-1, with 8 bases that match TRBD1. The sequencing sample was made of peripheral blood. Here the CDR3 DNA reads TGTGCCAGCAGCAGATCGGGACAGGTCAAAGGTGAGCAGTTCTTC. Translated, it gives CASSRSGQVKGEQFF.